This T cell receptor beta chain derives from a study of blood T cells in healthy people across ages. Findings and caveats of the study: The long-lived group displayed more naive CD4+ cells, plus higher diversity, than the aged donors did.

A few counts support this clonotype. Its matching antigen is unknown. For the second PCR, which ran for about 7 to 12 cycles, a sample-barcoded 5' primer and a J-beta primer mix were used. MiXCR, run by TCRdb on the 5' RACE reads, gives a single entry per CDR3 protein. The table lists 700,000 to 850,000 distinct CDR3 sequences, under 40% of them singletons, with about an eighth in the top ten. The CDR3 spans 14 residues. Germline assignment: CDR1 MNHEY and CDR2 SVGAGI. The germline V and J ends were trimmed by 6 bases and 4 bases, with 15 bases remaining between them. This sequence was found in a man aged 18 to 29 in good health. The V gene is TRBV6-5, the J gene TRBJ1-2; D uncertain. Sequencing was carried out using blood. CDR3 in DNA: TGTGCCAGCAGGCCGACGAGGAGGGCCTATGGCTACACCTTC. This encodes CASRPTRRAYGYTF.